These 15 T cell receptor beta chains were all obtained from the same sample, sequenced in a study of blood T cell repertoires in COVID-19. Assay used: immunoSEQ multiplex PCR; TCRdb lists only in-frame clones, some missing. The sample holds 350,000 to 450,000 clones, around nine tenths seen once. The sequencing input was peripheral blood. All receptors derive from a middle-aged woman with COVID-19, enrolled during active disease.

The chain couples TRBV4-1 to TRBJ1-1, with a tentative D call TRBD1 (6 bases). V was shortened by 7 bases and J by 1 base, with 19 bases between the two germline ends. There are 16 residues in the CDR3. Germline assignment: CDR1 MGHRA and CDR2 YSYEKL. This CDR3 reads CASTKGGGLGNTEAFF. The CDR3, as DNA: TGCGCCAGCACGAAAGGCGGGGGCCTAGGGAACACTGAAGCTTTCTTT.

The CDR3 DNA is TGCGCCAGCAGCTTGGTTAACAGGGGGCGAGTGAACACTGAAGCTTTCTTT. The encoded protein is CASSLVNRGRVNTEAFF. This chain connects TRBV5-1 to TRBJ1-1; 9 bases align to TRBD1. The length of the CDR3 is 17 residues. V lost 0 bases, J lost 0 bases, and 6 bases stayed unmatched. In germline, CDR1 is SGHRS, CDR2 YFSETQ.

This sequence joins TRBV3-1 (or the pseudogene TRBV3-2) and TRBJ1-2, with D perhaps matching TRBD1 (5 bases). The CDR3 has 15 amino acids. Trimming took 2 bases from V and 3 from J, leaving 13 bases between them. Germline CDR1 reads LGHDT; CDR2 reads YNNKEL (reference sequence). CDR3 residues: CASSQWQGPYYGYTF. CDR3 DNA: TGTGCCAGCAGCCAATGGCAGGGCCCCTACTATGGCTACACCTTC.

V and J are TRBV5-1 and TRBJ1-4, with D perhaps TRBD1 (6 bases). The length of the CDR3 is 14 residues. V shed 2 bases and J shed 10 bases, with 15 bases lying between them. Germline assignment: CDR1 SGHRS and CDR2 YFSETQ. The CDR3 loop reads CASSLQGDRGKLFF. CDR3 coding DNA: TGCGCCAGCAGCTTACAGGGCGATCGAGGAAAACTGTTTTTT.

This rearrangement joins TRBV19 to TRBJ1-1; a possible D gene is TRBD1 (6 bases). Germline values: CDR1 LNHDA, CDR2 SQIVND (reference sequence). Trimming pared 7 bases from V and 5 bases from J, leaving 20 bases between. This CDR3 spans 15 amino acids. The CDR3 here is CASTDDMDRRTEAFF. CDR3 DNA sequence: TGTGCCAGTACCGACGACATGGACAGACGGACTGAAGCTTTCTTT.

The J gene is TRBJ1-1, the V gene TRBV6-5; the D is unclear. V lost 2 bases and J 6 bases, leaving 10 bases between the germline ends. CDR1 and CDR2 from the germline V gene are MNHEY and SVGAGI. The CDR3 is 13 amino acids. This chain's CDR3 is CASSYATSAEAFF. Here the CDR3 DNA reads TGTGCCAGCAGTTACGCAACCTCGGCTGAAGCTTTCTTT.

The chain is built from TRBV6-5 and TRBJ1-1; D is unclear. In germline, CDR1 is MNHEY, CDR2 SVGAGI. Deletions cut 5 bases from V and 1 base from J, with 14 bases between. The length of the CDR3 is 15 residues. The CDR3 nucleotides read TGTGCCAGCAGTCCCTTGACGGAGCCGAACACTGAAGCTTTCTTT. This encodes CASSPLTEPNTEAFF.

The CDR3 spells CASSLGPGQEAFF. CDR3 bases: TGTGCCAGCAGCCTGGGTCCGGGACAGGAAGCTTTCTTT. The chain joins TRBV28 to TRBJ1-1; 7 bases agree with TRBD1. CDR1 is MDHEN, CDR2 SYDVKM, per germline. The length of the CDR3 is 13 residues. V trimming: 6 bases; J trimming: 8 bases; junction bases outside the gene matches: 9.

The chain employs TRBV7-9 and TRBJ1-1, with 7 bases matching TRBD1. This CDR3 region has 14 residues. Germline CDR1 and CDR2: SEHNR and FQNEAQ (reference sequence). V was pared by 7 bases and J by 6 bases, with 11 bases of the junction left unmatched. In DNA, the CDR3 is TGTGCCAGCAATCCTCAGGGGGTCTACGCTGAAGCTTTCTTT. This encodes CASNPQGVYAEAFF.

This clone has just one count. The chain has TRBV11-2 and TRBJ2-7, with D tentatively TRBD2 (7 bases). Per germline, CDR1 SGHAT and CDR2 FQNNGV. V shed 3 bases and J shed 7 bases, with 13 bases lying between them. The CDR3 length is 13 residues. For the CDR3, the DNA is TGTGCCAGCAGCTTCAACAGGGAGGGGGAGCAGTACTTC. Encoded protein: CASSFNREGEQYF.

The V call is TRBV7-9, the J call TRBJ1-4, with TRBD1 as a possible D gene (5 bases). The V end lost 1 base, the J end lost 2 bases, and 11 bases lay between the germline ends. The CDR3 has 16 amino acids. CDR1 SEHNR and CDR2 FQNEAQ come from the germline V gene (reference sequence). The CDR3 nucleotides read TGTGCCAGCAGCTTAGGATCGGCAGGGACTAATGAAAAACTGTTTTTT. Its protein product is CASSLGSAGTNEKLFF.

V and J are TRBV9 and TRBJ2-5, with 9 bases identical to TRBD1. Germline V CDR1 and CDR2: SGDLS, YYNGEE. V lost 4 bases to trimming and J lost 2 bases; unmatched junction nucleotides: 3. This CDR3 region has 14 residues. This CDR3 reads CASSPGQGQETQYF. The CDR3 DNA reads TGTGCCAGCAGCCCCGGACAGGGGCAAGAGACCCAGTACTTC.

This clone was found once. The gene calls are TRBV7-2 and TRBJ2-7, with D unresolved. This CDR3 has 13 residues. V was pared by 3 bases and J by 3 bases, with 9 bases between. CDR1 is SGHTA and CDR2 is FQGNSA in the germline V gene. The CDR3 region is CASSFLGLYEQYF. The DNA of the CDR3 is TGTGCCAGCAGCTTCCTGGGCCTCTACGAGCAGTACTTC.

J is TRBJ2-7 and V is TRBV5-1, with D hard to call. Germline-derived CDR1 and CDR2 are SGHRS and YFSETQ. V gave up 2 bases and J gave up 5 bases, with 14 bases separating them. The CDR3 consists of 14 residues. In DNA form, the CDR3 reads TGCGCCAGCAGCTTTTTTCCGGAGTTGAACGAGCAGTACTTC. Translating it yields CASSFFPELNEQYF.

V gene TRBV5-1 combines with J gene TRBJ2-2, with 10 bases fitting TRBD2. Germline assignment: CDR1 SGHRS and CDR2 YFSETQ. The CDR3 is made up of 16 amino acids. V gave up 4 bases and J gave up 6 bases; unmatched junction bases: 9. In DNA form, the CDR3 reads TGCGCCAGCAGCACTCCGGGACTAGCGTCACCCGGGGAGCTGTTTTTT. It translates to CASSTPGLASPGELFF.